The clone carrying this T cell receptor beta chain was observed a single time. Its target is unknown. The sample originates from a study of graft-versus-host responses after intestinal transplantation. General study findings and limits: HvG clone declines early post-transplant were associated with peak circulating GvH levels. Ileal or blood samples showed some GvH clones first, and such clones were also found in recipient marrow.

Processed graft tissue released its intraepithelial and lamina propria lymphocytes. Here immunoSEQ multiplex PCR was the method, and the copy in TCRdb shows in-frame clones only, minus some. The sample carries some 40,000 clones, roughly 87% recorded once. The source was ileum tissue, collected around seven months after intestinal transplant. This sequence was found in a human patient who received an intestinal transplant, so some T cells may come from the graft donor.

CDR3 residues: CASSSLTSGFYEQYF. The CDR3, as DNA: TGTGCCAGCAGCTCCCTCACCTCAGGGTTCTACGAGCAGTACTTC. This sequence joins TRBV11-2 and TRBJ2-7; D possibly corresponds to TRBD1 (5 bases). The CDR3 is 15 residues long. Germline lookup yields CDR1 SGHAT and CDR2 FQNNGV. Trimming shortened V by 4 bases and J by 3 bases, and 16 bases separated the two germline ends.